These 9 T cell receptor beta chains were all obtained from the same sample, sequenced in a study of T cells in Graves' hyperthyroidism and ophthalmopathy. The investigators amplified TCR beta CDR3 regions from RNA transcripts. HTBI primers were employed in a first-round RT-PCR of the TCR CDR3. From the multiplex PCR reads, TCRdb called clonotypes with MiXCR, one entry per CDR3 protein. The sample has a few hundred thousand distinct CDR3 sequences, roughly 46% seen once. The sequenced sample was peripheral blood or thyroid tissue (not recorded which). These receptors were obtained from a woman aged 18-29 years with Graves' hyperthyroidism.

This clonotype was observed many times. The rearrangement links TRBV9 to TRBJ1-2; TRBD1 aligns across 7 bases. Trimming at V came to 3 bases and at J to 8 bases, leaving 13 bases not matched to a gene. In germline, CDR1 is SGDLS, CDR2 YYNGEE. CDR3 length: 15 residues. CDR3 in amino acids: CASSAEIGGPLGYTF. The CDR3 DNA follows: TGTGCCAGCAGCGCCGAAATAGGGGGCCCTCTAGGCTACACCTTC.

This clonotype was observed a handful of times. This rearrangement joins TRBV7-4 to TRBJ2-5; D remains unclear. CDR1 is SGHVT and CDR2 is SQSDAQ in the germline V gene. V dropped 1 base and J dropped 11 bases, with 20 bases sitting between them. This CDR3 has 15 amino acids. CDR3 amino acids: CASSLELPSYNEQYF. The DNA of the CDR3 is TGTGCCAGCAGCTTAGAGCTACCCTCCTACAATGAGCAGTACTTC.

The chain links TRBV11-1 to TRBJ2-2; 15 bases align to TRBD2. J lost 2 bases, V lost 5 bases, and 15 bases had no gene match. The CDR3 is 21 amino acids. Looked up from germline, CDR1 is SGHAT and CDR2 is FQDESV (reference sequence). The CDR3 sequence: CASSGYGPGLAGGGNTGELFF. CDR3 DNA sequence: TGTGCCAGCAGCGGATATGGACCGGGACTAGCGGGAGGAGGTAACACCGGGGAGCTGTTTTTT.

The gene calls are TRBV27 and TRBJ2-3; D tentatively fits TRBD1 or TRBD2 (5 bases each). V dropped 5 bases and J dropped 4 bases, with 10 bases sitting between them. The CDR3 runs 13 residues. Germline V gene lookup returns CDR1 MNHEY and CDR2 SMNVEV (reference sequence). CDR3 bases: TGTGCCAGCAGTCCCGGGACCCCAGATACGCAGTATTTT. Protein sequence: CASSPGTPDTQYF.

This clonotype was seen ten or more times. V is TRBV18 and J is TRBJ1-1, with D possibly matching TRBD1 (6 bases). The germline V gene has CDR1 KGHSH and CDR2 LQKENI. Trimming removed 8 bases at V and 2 bases at J, with 12 bases between. The CDR3 runs 13 residues. The CDR3 nucleotides read TGTGCCAGCAGCCCGACAGGCAACACTGAAGCTTTCTTT. This encodes CASSPTGNTEAFF.

The V and J genes are TRBV10-3 and TRBJ1-6; tentatively, D is TRBD1 (6 bases). The CDR3 extends over 14 amino acids. Germline CDR1 ENHRY, CDR2 SYGVKD. V was pared by 6 bases and J by 7 bases, with 13 bases between. The CDR3 region is CAISGLGANSPLHF. CDR3 DNA sequence: TGTGCCATCAGCGGACTGGGGGCAAATTCACCCCTCCACTTT.

The rearrangement joins TRBV12-3 or TRBV12-4 to TRBJ1-2; 7 bases map to TRBD1. The CDR3 loop spans 17 amino acids. V lost 5 bases and J lost 1; bases outside the gene matches: 13. The CDR3 sequence is CASSLDQGGTLNYGYTF. CDR3 sequence (DNA): TGTGCCAGCAGTCTGGACCAGGGGGGGACGCTTAACTATGGCTACACCTTC.

This rearrangement joins TRBV29-1 to TRBJ1-1, with TRBD1 identical over 9 bases. V shed 5 bases, J shed 3 bases, and the junction held 4 bases outside the gene matches. This CDR3 comprises 13 residues. Germline-derived CDR1 and CDR2 are SQVTM and ANQGSEA. In DNA form, the CDR3 reads TGCAGCGTTAGACAGGGGGGTGACACTGAAGCTTTCTTT. Residues: CSVRQGGDTEAFF.

This rearrangement joins TRBV7-9 to TRBJ2-7, with D possibly called TRBD1 or TRBD2 (6 bases each). This CDR3 is built from 12 residues. V lost 10 bases and J 5 bases, leaving 15 bases between the germline ends. Germline loops: CDR1 SEHNR, CDR2 FQNEAQ (reference sequence). The CDR3 bases are TGTGCCACCAAGCGTAGGGGGGACGAGCAGTACTTC. Its protein product is CATKRRGDEQYF.